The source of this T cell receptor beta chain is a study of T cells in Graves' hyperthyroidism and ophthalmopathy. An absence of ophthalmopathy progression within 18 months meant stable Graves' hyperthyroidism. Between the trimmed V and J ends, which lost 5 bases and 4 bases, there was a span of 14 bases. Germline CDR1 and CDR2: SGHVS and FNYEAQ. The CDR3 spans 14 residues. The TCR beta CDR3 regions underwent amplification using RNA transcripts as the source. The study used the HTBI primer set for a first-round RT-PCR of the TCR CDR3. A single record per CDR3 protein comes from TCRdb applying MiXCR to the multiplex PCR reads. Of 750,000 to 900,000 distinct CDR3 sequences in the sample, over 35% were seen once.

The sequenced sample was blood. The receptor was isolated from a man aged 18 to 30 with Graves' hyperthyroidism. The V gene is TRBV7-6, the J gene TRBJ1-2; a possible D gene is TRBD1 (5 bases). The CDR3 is CASSGGRGSYGYTF. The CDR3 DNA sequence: TGTGCCAGCAGCGGGGGACGGGGAAGCTATGGCTACACCTTC.